The sequence of this T cell receptor (beta chain) was determined in a study of blood T cell repertoires in COVID-19. Study-level information: Material from acute and convalescent COVID-19 was sourced from the United States, Italy and Spain. Sources were T cells, B-cell-depleted T cells, or PBMCs; the material itself was cDNA or gDNA.

CDR1 and CDR2 from the germline V gene are SGHTA and FQGNSA. Trimming cost V 5 bases and J 6 bases, with 16 bases left between them. The CDR3 runs 14 residues. Original analysis: Counts of nucleated cells, estimated from reference gene primer amplification, were obtained. Profiled with immunoSEQ multiplex PCR; TCRdb holds only in-frame clones, not every one. The DNA was the basis for D and trimming; V, J and clone size are from that table. The table lists 250,000 to 300,000 clones, over 75% of them singletons. The TCR comes from a man aged 50 to 60 with active or convalescent COVID-19. Material for sequencing was peripheral blood. The chain couples TRBV7-2 to TRBJ1-2; TRBD1 might be the D (6 bases). CDR3 protein: CASSPGRGNNGYTF. The CDR3 coding sequence is TGTGCCAGCAGCCCCGGGAGGGGGAATAATGGCTACACCTTC.